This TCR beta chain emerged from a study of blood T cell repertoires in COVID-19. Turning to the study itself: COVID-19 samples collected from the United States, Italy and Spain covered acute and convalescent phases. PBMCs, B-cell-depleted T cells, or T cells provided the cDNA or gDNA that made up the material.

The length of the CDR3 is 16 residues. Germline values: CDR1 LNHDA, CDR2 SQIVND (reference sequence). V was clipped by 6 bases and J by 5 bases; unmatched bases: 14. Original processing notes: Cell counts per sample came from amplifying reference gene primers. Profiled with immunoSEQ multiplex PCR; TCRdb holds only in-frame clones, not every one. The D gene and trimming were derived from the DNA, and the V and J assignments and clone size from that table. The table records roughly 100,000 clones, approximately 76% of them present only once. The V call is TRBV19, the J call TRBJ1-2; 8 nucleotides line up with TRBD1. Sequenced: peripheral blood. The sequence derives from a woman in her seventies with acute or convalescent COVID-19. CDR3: CASRSTGVPTGYGYTF. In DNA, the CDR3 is TGTGCCAGTAGATCGACAGGGGTCCCTACTGGATATGGCTACACCTTC.